These 22 T cell receptor beta chains were all obtained from the same sample, sequenced in a study of blood T cells in healthy people across ages. For the second PCR, which ran for roughly 7 to 11 cycles, a sample-barcoded 5' primer and a J-beta primer mix were used. TCRdb re-called the 5' RACE reads with MiXCR, one entry per CDR3 protein. The data show over 700,000 distinct CDR3 sequences, with 53% seen just once and 40% to 50% held by the top ten. The sequencing input was blood. The receptors come from a man of 80 years or more in good health.

J is TRBJ1-1 and V is TRBV12-3 or TRBV12-4, with 9 bases matching TRBD1. V lost 9 bases to trimming and J lost 4 bases; unmatched junction nucleotides: 6. The CDR3 spans 13 residues. The CDR3 is CARGQGGSTEAFF. CDR3 sequence (DNA): TGTGCCAGGGGACAGGGTGGGTCCACTGAAGCTTTCTTT.

This sequence joins TRBV20-1 and TRBJ2-5; possible D gene TRBD2, 7 bases. CDR1 and CDR2 (germline): DFQATT, SNEGSKA (reference sequence). The length of the CDR3 is 15 residues. The V end lost 0 bases, the J end lost 11 bases, and 22 bases lay between the germline ends. CDR3 nucleotide sequence: TGCAGTGCTAGAGATTTGAGCGGGACAAGCACAGAGCAGTACTTC. As protein: CSARDLSGTSTEQYF.

The chain employs TRBV6-5 and TRBJ2-5; D is perhaps TRBD1 (6 bases). Trimming took 10 bases from V and 11 from J, leaving 23 bases between them. CDR1 is MNHEY and CDR2 is SVGAGI in the germline V gene. This CDR3 has 13 amino acids. In nucleotides, the CDR3 is TGTGCCACCCTAGGGGGAGTAGGCTTTGAGCAGTACTTC. This gives the protein CATLGGVGFEQYF.

This clonotype appeared a single time. The rearrangement uses TRBV20-1 and TRBJ2-7, with 8 bases that match TRBD1. CDR3 length: 15 residues. J was trimmed by 5 bases and V by 4 bases; bases with no gene match: 13. Looked up from germline, CDR1 is DFQATT and CDR2 is SNEGSKA (reference sequence). The CDR3 protein is CSAMGAGTGLDEQYF. The CDR3, as DNA: TGCAGTGCTATGGGAGCCGGGACAGGTCTCGACGAGCAGTACTTC.

This sequence joins TRBV27 and TRBJ2-7; D is possibly TRBD1 or TRBD2 (5 bases each). CDR1 and CDR2 from the germline V gene are MNHEY and SMNVEV (reference sequence). Trimming pared 6 bases from V and 3 bases from J, leaving 18 bases between. The CDR3 has 15 amino acids. DNA for the CDR3: TGTGCCAGCAGCGGCGCCAGGGTGGGGGACTACGAGCAGTACTTC. Translated: CASSGARVGDYEQYF.

The rearrangement links TRBV7-9 to TRBJ2-1; unclear D gene. V lost 5 bases to trimming and J lost 12 bases, with 14 bases between them. Germline values: CDR1 SEHNR, CDR2 FQNEAQ (reference sequence). The CDR3 totals 12 residues. The DNA for the CDR3 is TGTGCCAGCAGCATTAAGGAAGAGCGGCAGTTCTTC. Protein product: CASSIKEERQFF.

There are a few counts of this clonotype. A read error may explain this, as a much larger clone is one base away. The J gene is TRBJ2-4, the V gene TRBV29-1, with D tentatively TRBD2 (5 bases). V lost 7 bases, J lost 11 bases, and 15 bases lay in between. CDR1 is SQVTM and CDR2 is ANQGSEA in the germline V gene. The CDR3 covers 11 residues. As DNA, the CDR3 is TGCAGCGGTTTGGCCCCGGAGGTTCAGTACTTC. Translating it yields CSGLAPEVQYF.

The chain uses TRBV11-1 and TRBJ2-4; a weak D match, TRBD1 (5 bases). CDR1 and CDR2 (germline): SGHAT, FQDESV (reference sequence). CDR3 length equals 16 residues. V was clipped by 5 bases and J by 5 bases, with 19 bases between them. The CDR3 loop reads CASSPSLTVQQNIQYF. For the CDR3, the DNA is TGTGCCAGCAGCCCCTCTTTGACAGTGCAACAAAACATTCAGTACTTC.

J is TRBJ2-1 and V is TRBV7-6; 11 positions agree with TRBD2. After removal of 0 bases from V and 0 bases from J, the junction contained 4 bases not matched to a gene. The CDR3 loop spans 18 amino acids. Germline lookup yields CDR1 SGHVS and CDR2 FNYEAQ. CDR3 bases: TGTGCCAGCAGCTTAGCTAGCGGGAGGGCGAGCTCCTACAATGAGCAGTTCTTC. This sequence encodes CASSLASGRASSYNEQFF.

The chain links TRBV5-5 to TRBJ2-2; D unclear. Germline CDR1 reads SGHKS; CDR2 reads YYEKEE (reference sequence). The ends were cut back, 4 bases at V and 5 bases at J, with 6 bases in the middle. The length of the CDR3 is 12 residues. The CDR3 protein is CASSRETGELFF. The CDR3 DNA sequence: TGTGCCAGCAGCCGTGAAACCGGGGAGCTGTTTTTT.

About this clonotype itself: A much larger clone lies a single base off, so this may be a read error. The V and J genes are TRBV20-1 and TRBJ2-1, with D possibly matching TRBD2 (6 bases). The CDR3 runs 17 residues. Trimming cost V 3 bases and J 11 bases, with 29 bases left between them. Germline V gives CDR1 DFQATT, CDR2 SNEGSKA (reference sequence). CDR3 in amino acids: CSARETIWDSRGDKQFF. CDR3 in DNA: TGCAGTGCTAGGGAGACGATTTGGGACTCCCGAGGAGATAAGCAGTTCTTC.

As DNA, the CDR3 is TGTGCCAGCAGCTTCCTGACTAGCGGGAGTGGTGGCAATGAGCAGTTCTTC. Protein: CASSFLTSGSGGNEQFF. V gene TRBV7-9 combines with J gene TRBJ2-1, with 12 bases identical to TRBD2. CDR1 and CDR2 from the germline V gene are SEHNR and FQNEAQ (reference sequence). The CDR3 is 17 residues long. Trimming removed 3 bases from V and 6 bases from J; junction bases left unmatched: 9.

Only a few counts were recorded for this clonotype. The V call is TRBV7-6, the J call TRBJ2-5; 9 nucleotides match TRBD2. From germline, CDR1 is SGHVS and CDR2 FNYEAQ. The CDR3 is made up of 17 amino acids. J was trimmed by 5 bases and V by 0 bases; bases with no gene match: 10. In DNA, the CDR3 is TGTGCCAGCAGCTTAGCAGGGACTAGCCACGTTGGGGAGACCCAGTACTTC. Amino acids: CASSLAGTSHVGETQYF.

At least ten counts were recorded for this clonotype. The rearrangement joins TRBV20-1 to TRBJ2-1; TRBD2 agrees at 12 bases. Germline V CDR1 and CDR2: DFQATT, SNEGSKA (reference sequence). Trimming cost V 2 bases and J 6 bases; bases outside gene matches: 8. The CDR3 totals 16 residues. CDR3 nucleotide sequence: TGCAGTGCTAGACCACATACTAGCGGGAGGACCAATGAGCAGTTCTTC. It translates to CSARPHTSGRTNEQFF.

The gene calls are TRBV29-1 and TRBJ2-5; TRBD2 aligns across 10 bases. The CDR3 runs to 16 residues. CDR1 is SQVTM and CDR2 is ANQGSEA in the germline V gene. V shed 6 bases and J 11 bases; nucleotides not matched to a gene: 21. The CDR3 loop reads CSVPRASGRGGNEQYF. The CDR3, as DNA: TGCAGCGTCCCGAGGGCTAGCGGGAGAGGGGGCAATGAGCAGTACTTC.

The rearrangement uses TRBV5-1 and TRBJ2-3, with a tentative D call TRBD2 (5 bases). V was pared by 2 bases and J by 3 bases, with 13 bases between. The CDR3 has 15 residues. The germline CDR1 and CDR2 sequences are SGHRS and YFSETQ. The DNA for the CDR3 is TGCGCCAGCAGCTTTGGGATGAGGGTGACAGATACGCAGTATTTT. This sequence encodes CASSFGMRVTDTQYF.

The chain is built from TRBV12-3 or TRBV12-4 and TRBJ2-3; D remains ambiguous. The ends were cut back, 3 bases at V and 2 bases at J, with 9 bases in the middle. The CDR3 sequence is 14 residues long. DNA for the CDR3: TGTGCCAGCAGTTTTGCCCACCCCACAGATACGCAGTATTTT. Translated, it gives CASSFAHPTDTQYF.

In this sample, this clonotype turned up a few times. CDR3 amino acids: CASSDQYGGIQYF. The CDR3, as DNA: TGCGCCAGCAGCGACCAGTATGGTGGCATTCAGTACTTC. V usage is TRBV5-1 and J usage is TRBJ2-4; D not certain. Germline V gives CDR1 SGHRS, CDR2 YFSETQ. The CDR3 runs 13 residues. V lost 4 bases to trimming and J lost 9 bases, with 14 bases between them.

This clonotype was seen a few times. The chain couples TRBV5-6 to TRBJ2-7, with 14 bases identical to TRBD2. V shed 3 bases and J 2 bases; nucleotides not matched to a gene: 4. This CDR3 is built from 16 residues. Germline CDR1 reads SGHDT; CDR2 reads YYEEEE. The CDR3 bases are TGTGCCAGCAGCTATCGGACTAGCGGGAGGACCTACGAGCAGTACTTC. Translating it yields CASSYRTSGRTYEQYF.

J is TRBJ2-7 and V is TRBV10-3, with 7 bases fitting TRBD1. Germline values: CDR1 ENHRY, CDR2 SYGVKD. V shed 3 bases and J 2 bases; nucleotides not matched to a gene: 10. This CDR3 has 16 amino acids. The CDR3, as DNA: TGTGCCATCAGTGATTCAAAACGACAGGGAACCTACGAGCAGTACTTC. Residues: CAISDSKRQGTYEQYF.

The J gene is TRBJ2-2, the V gene TRBV10-3, with 9 nucleotides matching TRBD1. Per the germline V gene, CDR1 is ENHRY and CDR2 is SYGVKD. Trimming removed 5 bases from V and 4 bases from J; junction bases left unmatched: 11. The CDR3 consists of 17 residues. CDR3 in DNA: TGTGCCATCAGTATACCGGGACAGGGTCCATTCACCGGGGAGCTGTTTTTT. Protein sequence: CAISIPGQGPFTGELFF.

This clonotype was recorded a few times. This chain connects TRBV7-9 to TRBJ1-2; D not certain. The CDR3 has 13 amino acids. Trimming took off 1 base at V and 6 bases at J, with 9 bases between the two ends. Germline V lookup: CDR1 SEHNR, CDR2 FQNEAQ (reference sequence). CDR3 protein: CASSLDFSHGYTF. The CDR3 DNA reads TGTGCCAGCAGCTTAGACTTTTCCCATGGCTACACCTTC.